A selection of T cell receptor beta chains follows, all from one sample in a study of regulatory T cells in long-lasting Graves disease. TCRdb redid the calling of the multiplex PCR reads with MiXCR, one entry per CDR3 protein. This table has 420,000 or so distinct CDR3 sequences, roughly 17% appearing once. This sample was also put to use in a study of T cells in Graves' hyperthyroidism and ophthalmopathy.

The sequenced sample was peripheral blood mononuclear cells (PBMCs), obtained at new diagnosis, from a patient treated with antithyroid drugs. The source of these receptors is a woman between 18 and 30 years old with Graves disease. Both conserved end residues are part of each CDR3. Each record gives: J gene, V gene, clone size, CDR3 protein. Clone size, where shown, is once, few, many, or a class for clones that have expanded.

TRBJ1-2	TRBV7-9	NA	CASSLVSGGMSGYTF
TRBJ2-1	TRBV9	NA	CASSVDGAGGPVNEQFF
TRBJ1-5	TRBV12-3/TRBV12-4	many	CASSWWGLSGNQPQHF
TRBJ2-7	TRBV9	NA	CANSVDDRGLSYEQYF
TRBJ2-1	TRBV28	NA	CAGSLTVNEQFF
TRBJ1-2	TRBV4-1	few	CASSQGRSGYGYTF
TRBJ2-3	TRBV20-1	many	CSAQTSGRAGGSTDTQYF
TRBJ2-6	TRBV6-1	few	CASSDTSSGANVLTF
TRBJ2-4	TRBV5-1	many	CASSLTGNIQYF
TRBJ2-2	TRBV29-1	NA	CSVVTITGELFF
TRBJ2-7	TRBV28	many	CASYLTTGGYEQYF
TRBJ2-7	TRBV28	many	CASSSLAGVTYEQYF
TRBJ2-3	TRBV30	NA	CAWIDSYSTDTQYF
TRBJ2-1	TRBV7-6	NA	CASSLARDEQFF
TRBJ2-1	TRBV6-2/TRBV6-3	many	CASATASYNEQFF
TRBJ2-7	TRBV30	many	CAWSLEAYEQYF
TRBJ2-5	TRBV5-6	NA	CASSLRGGQDSFWTQYF
TRBJ2-5	TRBV29-1	NA	CSVDAASGRWQETQYF
TRBJ2-1	TRBV18	many	CASSPPGAGGNEQFF
TRBJ2-3	TRBV2	many	CASSEGRVTDTQYF
TRBJ1-3	TRBV7-8	NA	CASSLRSNRNTIYF
TRBJ1-3	TRBV18	NA	CASSPITTAGNTIYF
TRBJ1-1	TRBV13	few	CASTYERNTEAFF
TRBJ1-5	TRBV29-1	few	CSGGQGGNQPQHF
TRBJ1-2	TRBV3-1	NA	CASSSIGTRPYGYTF
TRBJ2-1	TRBV9	NA	CASSVDGGGLAGVTYNEQFF
TRBJ2-5	TRBV6-1	NA	CASITGLVTIETQYF
TRBJ2-7	TRBV5-5	NA	CASIMGDRSDSYEQYF
TRBJ2-4	TRBV18	few	CASSPRQGPYRNIQYF
TRBJ2-1	TRBV3-1	few	CAWRPSGTYNEQFF
TRBJ2-1	TRBV7-8	many	CASSLAGTIRYDEQFF
TRBJ2-5	TRBV27	many	CASSFASAYRETQYF
TRBJ2-1	TRBV7-8	few	CASSLAPSGSYNEQFF
TRBJ2-5	TRBV11-2	NA	CASSLDTGRAWETQYF
TRBJ2-2	TRBV18	NA	CASSRLGPNTGELFF
TRBJ2-3	TRBV4-3	NA	CASSQDGTITDTQYF
TRBJ2-7	TRBV6-5	few	CASSYSSREAYEQYF
TRBJ2-2	TRBV12-3/TRBV12-4	many	CASNLAGVGTGELFF
TRBJ2-1	TRBV20-1	many	CSASPSRLAGGNEQFF
TRBJ2-7	TRBV28	NA	CASSLTQGVWEQYF
TRBJ1-3	TRBV20-1	NA	CSAREGRGGNTIYF
TRBJ2-7	TRBV25-1	many	CASSERGAVGSYEQYF
TRBJ2-6	TRBV11-3	NA	CASSLFWSHPPSGANVLTF
TRBJ2-1	TRBV29-1	few	CSGIQASSYNEQFF
TRBJ2-5	TRBV2	many	CASSQGSQETQYF
TRBJ1-2	TRBV5-6	NA	CASSLAGAISGTF